What follows is one TCR beta chain and its context. The data originate from a study of T cells in Graves' hyperthyroidism and ophthalmopathy. Authors of the study amplified TCR beta CDR3 regions from RNA transcripts. HTBI primers were employed in a first-round RT-PCR of the TCR CDR3. TCRdb re-called the multiplex PCR reads with MiXCR, one entry per CDR3 protein. Among roughly 260,000 distinct CDR3 sequences listed, just over 14% were seen once. Input material: blood. This receptor was taken from a woman aged 40 to 50 with Graves' hyperthyroidism that later progressed to Graves' ophthalmopathy.

CDR3 residues: CASSELAGTYEQYF. The CDR3 DNA reads as TGTGCCAGCAGCGAACTAGCGGGAACCTACGAGCAGTACTTC. The chain combines TRBV28 with TRBJ2-7, with TRBD2 matching over 10 bases. The CDR3 runs 14 residues. Germline V gene data show CDR1 as MDHEN and CDR2 as SYDVKM. V lost 6 bases to trimming and J lost 2 bases; unmatched junction nucleotides: 4.